What follows is one TCR beta chain and its context. Its antigen is currently unknown. This entry belongs to a study of shared clonotypes between healthy human individuals. Overall study context: The plates for each donor numbered three CD4 naive, three CD4 memory, two CD8 naive and one CD8 memory. The study, taken as a whole, reports: Clonotypes which were not shared had lower generation probabilities than clonotypes that all four donors shared. As a rule, naive subsets had a larger estimated richness than memory subsets.

Here immunoSEQ multiplex PCR was the method, and the copy in TCRdb shows in-frame clones only, minus some. The sample carries 2,500,000 or so clones, 85% to 95% recorded once. V was pared by 2 bases and J by 7 bases, with 6 bases between. The CDR3 consists of 13 residues. Germline V CDR1 and CDR2: SEHNR, FQNEAQ (reference sequence). The sequenced sample consisted of naive CD4+ T cells from PBMCs. Subset reported: CD45RA+ positively selected. The chain links TRBV7-9 to TRBJ1-6; D is unclear. The sequence was collected from a man between 18 and 29 years old in good health. Some clones in this sample may be carry-over from other donors' samples. CDR3 DNA sequence: TGTGCCAGCAGCTTATATGGGAATTCACCCCTCCACTTT. Amino acids: CASSLYGNSPLHF.